This TCR beta chain came from a study of blood T cell repertoires in COVID-19. About the study: Nucleic acid was either cDNA or gDNA, and it came from T cells, B-cell-depleted T cells, or PBMCs.

The data were produced by immunoSEQ multiplex PCR, yet TCRdb's version contains in-frame clones alone and is incomplete. Among 150,000 to 250,000 clones listed, 65% to 85% were seen once. With 7 bases removed from V and 3 bases from J, the gap between germline ends came to 15 bases. Germline V gene data show CDR1 as MNHEY and CDR2 as SVGAGI. This CDR3 contains 14 residues. Symptom resolution, clearance, or two negative PCRs marked the recovered donors of Cohort 3. The receptor was isolated from a man aged 35-49 years who had recovered from COVID-19. Material for sequencing was PBMCs or T cells enriched from blood (not recorded which). The genes are TRBV6-5 and TRBJ1-2; D is perhaps TRBD1 (5 bases). CDR3 in DNA: TGTGCCAGCACCAAGGTGGGGCGGTACTATGGCTACACCTTC. It yields the protein CASTKVGRYYGYTF.